The T cell receptor beta chain described here comes from a study of blood T cell repertoires in COVID-19. Turning to the study itself: Both acute and convalescent COVID-19 samples were obtained from the United States, Italy and Spain. Nucleic acid was either cDNA or gDNA, and it came from T cells, B-cell-depleted T cells, or PBMCs.

V lost 1 base to trimming and J lost 6 bases; unmatched junction nucleotides: 10. This CDR3 region has 17 residues. Germline V gene data show CDR1 as LGHNA and CDR2 as YNFKEQ. As processed by the authors: Using reference gene primer amplification, nucleated cell counts were estimated. Assay used: immunoSEQ multiplex PCR; TCRdb lists only in-frame clones, some missing. The DNA gave D and trimming, while V, J and clone size come from that table. Here the sample spans around 270,000 clones, approximately 90% being singletons. The chain recombines TRBV4-2 with TRBJ2-3; 10 nucleotides agree with TRBD2. What was sequenced was peripheral blood. The TCR sequence derives from a middle-aged man with acute or convalescent COVID-19. The CDR3 DNA reads as TGTGCCAGCAGCCAAGGGGCTCTAGCGGGGGAAGGGGATACGCAGTATTTT. Residues: CASSQGALAGEGDTQYF.